The subject of this entry is one T cell receptor (beta chain). The antigen is unknown. This entry is derived from a study of cytomegalovirus exposure and HLA in healthy donors. Study-level results: Later analysis demonstrated an association between a missense DCLRE1C variant and TCR beta V- and J-gene trimming. It emerged from a later analysis that several of the most significant clusters appeared to be linked to common viral pathogens. When analyzed later, the rates of TCR association showed variation by HLA locus, with DRB1 the most and HLA-C the fewest. Sequencing probably produced one cluster of sequence variants that were highly shared.

The V gene's germline CDR1 is LGHNA and CDR2 YNFKEQ. This CDR3 spans 18 amino acids. V was pared by 1 base and J by 0 bases, with 19 bases between. In the PCR, 60 Vbeta and 13 Jbeta primers were used. The assay was immunoSEQ multiplex PCR, and TCRdb's table has in-frame clones only and misses some. This repertoire shows under 200,000 clones, around 80% found once; its top ten account for around 7.7%. This receptor was identified in a woman aged 35 to 49 in good health and CMV-seropositive. The sample comprised PBMCs. The V call is TRBV4-2, the J call TRBJ2-7; D might be TRBD2 (6 bases). The CDR3 loop is CASSQAVPSGGDSYEQYF. CDR3 bases: TGTGCCAGCAGCCAAGCGGTTCCTTCCGGAGGGGACTCCTACGAGCAGTACTTC.